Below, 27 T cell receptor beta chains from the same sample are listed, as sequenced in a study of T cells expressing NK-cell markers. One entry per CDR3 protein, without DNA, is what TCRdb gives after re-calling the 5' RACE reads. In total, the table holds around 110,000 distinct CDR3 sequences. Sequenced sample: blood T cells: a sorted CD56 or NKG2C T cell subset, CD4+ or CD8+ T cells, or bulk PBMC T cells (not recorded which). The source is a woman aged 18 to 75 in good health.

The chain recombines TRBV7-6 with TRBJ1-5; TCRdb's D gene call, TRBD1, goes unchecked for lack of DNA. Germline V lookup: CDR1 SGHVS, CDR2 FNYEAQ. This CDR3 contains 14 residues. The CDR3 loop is CAISPRGGDQPQHF.

Here the CDR3 reads CASSFGGGNIQYF. The chain employs TRBV5-4 and TRBJ2-4; TCRdb calls TRBD1, which cannot be checked without DNA. The CDR3 contains 13 residues. CDR1 and CDR2 from the germline V gene are SGHNT and YYREEE (reference sequence).

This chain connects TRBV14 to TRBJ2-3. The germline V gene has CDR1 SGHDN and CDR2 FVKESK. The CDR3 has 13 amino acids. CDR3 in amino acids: CASSWTRRDTQYF.

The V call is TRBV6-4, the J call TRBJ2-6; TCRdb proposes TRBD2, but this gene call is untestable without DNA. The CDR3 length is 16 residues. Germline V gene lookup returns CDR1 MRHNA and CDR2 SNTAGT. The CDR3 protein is CASRASAGSGANVLTF.

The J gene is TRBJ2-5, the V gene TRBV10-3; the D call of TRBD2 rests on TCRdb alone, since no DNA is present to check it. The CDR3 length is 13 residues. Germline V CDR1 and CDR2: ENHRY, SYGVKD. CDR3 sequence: CAIMGGLMETQYF.

The CDR3 sequence: CSARDLEGGPDEQFF. The chain uses TRBV20-1 and TRBJ2-1; TCRdb calls TRBD2, which cannot be checked without DNA. Germline CDR1 and CDR2: DFQATT and SNEGSKA (reference sequence). The CDR3 loop spans 15 amino acids.

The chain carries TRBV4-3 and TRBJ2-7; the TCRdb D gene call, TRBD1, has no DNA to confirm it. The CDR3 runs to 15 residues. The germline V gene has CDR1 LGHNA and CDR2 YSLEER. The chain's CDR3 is CASSQYTGGLYEQYF.

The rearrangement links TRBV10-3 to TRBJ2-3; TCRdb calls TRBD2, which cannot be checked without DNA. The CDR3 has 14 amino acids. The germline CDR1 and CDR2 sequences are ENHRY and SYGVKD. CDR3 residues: CAISGGRAPDTQYF.

Here the CDR3 reads CASSYGTGSSEQFF. The chain joins TRBV6-5 to TRBJ2-1; TCRdb's D gene call, TRBD1, goes unchecked for lack of DNA. This CDR3 region has 14 residues. Germline CDR1 and CDR2: MNHEY and SVGAGI.

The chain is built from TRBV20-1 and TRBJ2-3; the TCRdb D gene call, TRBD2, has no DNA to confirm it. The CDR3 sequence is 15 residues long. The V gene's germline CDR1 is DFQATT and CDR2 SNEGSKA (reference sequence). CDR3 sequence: CSASHGTSAPDTQYF.

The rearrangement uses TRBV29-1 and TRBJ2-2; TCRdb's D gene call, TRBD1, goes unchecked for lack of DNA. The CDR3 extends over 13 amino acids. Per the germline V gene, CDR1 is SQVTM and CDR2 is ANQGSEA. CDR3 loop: CSARKQGRGELFF.

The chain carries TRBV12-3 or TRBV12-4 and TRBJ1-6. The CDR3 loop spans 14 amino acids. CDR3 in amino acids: CASSFAGDGSPLHF.

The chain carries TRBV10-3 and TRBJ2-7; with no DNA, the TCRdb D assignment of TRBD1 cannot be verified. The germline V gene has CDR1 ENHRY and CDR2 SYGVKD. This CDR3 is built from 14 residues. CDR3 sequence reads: CAITSAGIGYEQYF.

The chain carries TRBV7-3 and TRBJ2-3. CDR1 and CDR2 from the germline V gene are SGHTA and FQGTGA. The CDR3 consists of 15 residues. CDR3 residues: CASSLSAEDTDTQYF.

CDR3 amino acids: CASSQDSEGPNTEAFF. The chain recombines TRBV4-3 with TRBJ1-1. Germline V gene data show CDR1 as LGHNA and CDR2 as YSLEER. The CDR3 consists of 16 residues.

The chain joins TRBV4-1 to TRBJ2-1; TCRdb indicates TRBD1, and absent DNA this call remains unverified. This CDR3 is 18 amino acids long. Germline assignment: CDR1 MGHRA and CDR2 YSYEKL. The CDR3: CASSPLQAGTAPHNEQFF.

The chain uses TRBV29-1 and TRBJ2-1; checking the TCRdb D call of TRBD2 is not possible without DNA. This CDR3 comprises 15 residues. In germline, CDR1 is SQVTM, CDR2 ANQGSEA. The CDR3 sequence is CSVVWTSGTYNEQFF.

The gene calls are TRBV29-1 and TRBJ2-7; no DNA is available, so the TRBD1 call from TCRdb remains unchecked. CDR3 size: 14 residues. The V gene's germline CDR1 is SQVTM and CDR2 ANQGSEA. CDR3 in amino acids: CSVVTGDRGYEQYF.

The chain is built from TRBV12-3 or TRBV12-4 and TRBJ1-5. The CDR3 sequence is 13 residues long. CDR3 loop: CASTLSGNEPQHF.

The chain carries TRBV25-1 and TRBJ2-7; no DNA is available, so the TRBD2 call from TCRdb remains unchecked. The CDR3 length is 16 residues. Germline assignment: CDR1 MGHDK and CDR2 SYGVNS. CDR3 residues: CASSTGTSGPSYEQYF.

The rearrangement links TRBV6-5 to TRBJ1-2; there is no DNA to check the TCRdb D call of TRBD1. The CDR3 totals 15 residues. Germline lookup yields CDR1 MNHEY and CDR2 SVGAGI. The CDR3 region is CASSYRPRGDRGYTF.

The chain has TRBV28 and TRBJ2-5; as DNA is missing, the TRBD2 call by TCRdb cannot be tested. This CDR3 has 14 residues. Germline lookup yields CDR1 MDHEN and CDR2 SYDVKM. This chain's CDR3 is CASSDLTLQETQYF.

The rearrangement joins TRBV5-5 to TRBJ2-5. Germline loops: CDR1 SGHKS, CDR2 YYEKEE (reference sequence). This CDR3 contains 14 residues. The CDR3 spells CASSLVTGAETQYF.

The CDR3 is CASSLYSGSGVAF. The chain couples TRBV5-6 to TRBJ1-2; the TRBD1 assignment by TCRdb is unverifiable without DNA. The CDR3 runs to 13 residues. Germline CDR1 SGHDT, CDR2 YYEEEE. Full variable domain (rest looked up from reference TRBV5-6 and TRBJ1-2): DAGVTQSPTHLIKTRGQQVTLRCSPKSGHDTVSWYQQALGQGPQFIFQYYEEEERQRGNFPDRFSGHQFPNYSSELNVNALLLGDSALYLCASSLYSGSGVAFGSGTRLTVV.

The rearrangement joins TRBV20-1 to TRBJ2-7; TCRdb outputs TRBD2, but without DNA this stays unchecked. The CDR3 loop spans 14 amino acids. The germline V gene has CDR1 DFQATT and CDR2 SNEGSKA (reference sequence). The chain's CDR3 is CSARLTGGGYEQYF.

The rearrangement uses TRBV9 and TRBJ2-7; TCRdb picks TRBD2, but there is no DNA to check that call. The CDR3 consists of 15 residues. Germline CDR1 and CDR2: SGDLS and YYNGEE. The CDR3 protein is CASSAGASGSYEQYF.

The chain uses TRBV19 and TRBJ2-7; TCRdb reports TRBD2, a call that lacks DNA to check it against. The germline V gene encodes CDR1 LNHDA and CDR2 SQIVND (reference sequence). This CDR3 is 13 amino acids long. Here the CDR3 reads CASSLSGYYEQYF.